This TCR beta chain was profiled in a study of blood T cell repertoires in COVID-19. Study background: In each case, the material was cDNA or gDNA derived from T cells, B-cell-depleted T cells, or PBMCs.

Followed over time, Seattle patients had been enrolled while infection was active. In germline, CDR1 is SGHRS, CDR2 YFSETQ. The V end lost 4 bases, the J end lost 5 bases, and 17 bases lay between the germline ends. The CDR3 consists of 15 residues. Original analysis: Reference gene primer amplification gave nucleated cell count estimates. Clones were sequenced by immunoSEQ multiplex PCR, and TCRdb holds only the in-frame ones, with some missing. That table is the source of V, J and clone size, and D and trimming were worked out from the DNA. The table shows about 96,000 clones, with roughly 90% occurring only once.

Sequencing was performed on peripheral blood. This sequence originates from a human donor with COVID-19, enrolled during active disease. The donor label of this sample is uncertain. The rearrangement joins TRBV5-1 to TRBJ2-3; a weak D match, TRBD1 (6 bases). CDR3 loop: CASSLPQGTLDTQYF. The CDR3, as DNA: TGCGCCAGCAGCCTCCCACAGGGTACGCTAGATACGCAGTATTTT.